These 6 T cell receptor beta chains were sequenced from one sample in a study of siplizumab effects on memory and regulatory T cells. Generated by immunoSEQ multiplex PCR, the TCRdb table keeps only in-frame clones and is missing some. Of 80,000 to 130,000 clones in the sample, about 93% are singletons; the top ten hold approximately 0.61%. Sequences were obtained from Tregs sorted from blood. The receptors originated from a human donor in good health.

The chain has TRBV5-6 and TRBJ1-4, with a weak D call TRBD1 (6 bases). The CDR3 has 15 residues. V was trimmed by 2 bases and J by 4 bases, leaving 12 bases between them. Germline CDR1 reads SGHDT; CDR2 reads YYEEEE. CDR3 residues: CASSFLDSDNEKLFF. CDR3 nucleotides: TGTGCCAGCAGCTTCCTGGACAGCGATAATGAAAAACTGTTTTTT.

The chain is built from TRBV18 and TRBJ2-7, with D unresolved. Germline CDR1 KGHSH, CDR2 LQKENI. The V gene lost 2 bases and the J gene lost 7 bases, with 12 bases spanning the gap. The CDR3 runs to 13 residues. This CDR3 reads CASSPFDLREQYF. The CDR3 DNA is TGTGCCAGCTCACCATTCGATCTCCGGGAGCAGTACTTC.

The chain uses TRBV5-1 and TRBJ1-2; 7 positions agree with TRBD1. CDR1 is SGHRS, CDR2 YFSETQ, per germline. The CDR3 has 14 amino acids. V lost 0 bases and J lost 8; bases outside the gene matches: 7. The CDR3 sequence is CASSLDDRAGGYTF. The CDR3 DNA sequence: TGCGCCAGCAGCTTGGATGACAGGGCTGGAGGCTACACCTTC.

The V and J genes are TRBV11-1 and TRBJ2-5; 12 bases align to TRBD2. The junction had 1 base not matched to a gene; V was cut back by 4 bases and J by 4 bases. CDR1 is SGHAT and CDR2 is FQDESV in the germline V gene (reference sequence). CDR3 size: 14 residues. CDR3: CASSWGLAGETQYF. CDR3 nucleotide sequence: TGTGCCAGCAGCTGGGGACTAGCGGGAGAGACCCAGTACTTC. The full variable domain, with the rest looked up from reference TRBV11-1 and TRBJ2-5, is EAEVAQSPRYKITEKSQAVAFWCDPISGHATLYWYRQILGQGPELLVQFQDESVVDDSQLPKDRFSAERLKGVDSTLKIQPAELGDSAMYLCASSWGLAGETQYFGPGTRLLVL.

This chain uses TRBV7-8 with TRBJ1-1; D call uncertain. V lost 6 bases, J lost 6 bases, and 14 bases lay in between. Germline V lookup: CDR1 SGHVS, CDR2 FQNEAQ. CDR3 length: 13 residues. The CDR3 is CASSLKMRAEAFF. DNA for the CDR3: TGTGCCAGCAGTTTGAAGATGAGGGCTGAAGCTTTCTTT.

The chain uses TRBV7-9 and TRBJ1-2, with 11 bases matching TRBD1. This CDR3 contains 15 residues. Germline V gene lookup returns CDR1 SEHNR and CDR2 FQNEAQ (reference sequence). V lost 5 bases, J lost 7 bases, and 9 bases stayed unmatched. The CDR3 region is CASSQSGTGGGGYTF. Here the CDR3 DNA reads TGTGCCAGCAGCCAAAGCGGGACAGGGGGAGGTGGCTACACCTTC. Looking up the rest from reference TRBV7-9 and TRBJ1-2 gives the full variable domain: DTGVSQNPRHKITKRGQNVTFRCDPISEHNRLYWYRQTLGQGPEFLTYFQNEAQLEKSRLLSDRFSAERPKGSFSTLEIQRTEQGDSAMYLCASSQSGTGGGGYTFGSGTRLTVV.